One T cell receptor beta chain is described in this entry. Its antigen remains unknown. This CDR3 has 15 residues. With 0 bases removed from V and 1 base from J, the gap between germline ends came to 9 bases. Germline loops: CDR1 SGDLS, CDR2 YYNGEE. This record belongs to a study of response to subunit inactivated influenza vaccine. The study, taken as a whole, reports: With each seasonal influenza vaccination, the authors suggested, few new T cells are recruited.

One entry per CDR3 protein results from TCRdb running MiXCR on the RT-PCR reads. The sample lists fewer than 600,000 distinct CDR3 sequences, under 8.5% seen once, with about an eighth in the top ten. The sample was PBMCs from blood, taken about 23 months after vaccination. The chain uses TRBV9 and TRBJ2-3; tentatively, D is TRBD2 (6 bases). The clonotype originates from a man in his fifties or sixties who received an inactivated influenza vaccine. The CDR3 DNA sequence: TGTGCCAGCAGCGTAGGGGACTCCCGCACAGATACGCAGTATTTT. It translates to CASSVGDSRTDTQYF.